The 19 T cell receptor beta chains in this list originate from one sample, sequenced in a study of follicular helper T cells after annual influenza vaccination. The sample's time point: 2014-2015 season, 7 days after vaccination. Libraries were prepared by immunoSEQ multiplex PCR; TCRdb keeps only in-frame clonotypes and omits some of them. Of 3,900 or so clones in the sample, around 76% were seen once. The sample here was CXCR5- memory CD4+ T cells sorted from blood, taken 7 days after influenza vaccination. The receptors come from an adult who received the influenza vaccine.

The genes are TRBV7-9 and TRBJ2-4; no firm D call. V was cut by 5 bases and J by 1 base, with 12 bases left in between. This CDR3 spans 15 amino acids. Germline lookup yields CDR1 SEHNR and CDR2 FQNEAQ (reference sequence). CDR3 DNA sequence: TGTGCCAGCAGCGCCAGTGGATCGGCCAAAAACATTCAGTACTTC. It specifies CASSASGSAKNIQYF.

This clone is a singleton in its sample. The rearrangement joins TRBV30 to TRBJ2-7, with 7 nucleotides matching TRBD1. This CDR3 has 13 residues. Trimming cost V 4 bases and J 3 bases; bases outside gene matches: 6. Per the germline V gene, CDR1 is GTSNPN and CDR2 is SVGIG (reference sequence). The CDR3 DNA sequence: TGTGCCTGGACCGGACAGGCATACTACGAGCAGTACTTC. This translates into CAWTGQAYYEQYF. The whole variable domain, filled in from reference TRBV30 and TRBJ2-7, reads SQTIHQWPATLVQPVGSPLSLECTVEGTSNPNLYWYRQAAGRGLQLLFYSVGIGQISSEVPQNLSASRPQDRQFILSSKKLLLSDSGFYLCAWTGQAYYEQYFGPGTRLTVT.

The chain carries TRBV4-3 and TRBJ2-3; tentative D call: TRBD1 (5 bases). Germline-derived CDR1 and CDR2 are LGHNA and YSLEER. The CDR3 length is 13 residues. The V gene lost 4 bases and the J gene lost 3 bases, with 8 bases spanning the gap. The CDR3 protein is CASSRSGTDTQYF. The CDR3 DNA reads TGCGCCAGCAGCCGATCAGGGACAGATACGCAGTATTTT.

The rearrangement joins TRBV6-5 to TRBJ1-4; possible D gene TRBD1, 6 bases. CDR1 is MNHEY, CDR2 SVGAGI, per germline. The V gene lost 4 bases and the J gene lost 8 bases, with 14 bases spanning the gap. The CDR3 contains 14 residues. The CDR3 spells CASSSPGAGEKLFF. In DNA, the CDR3 is TGTGCCAGCAGTTCCCCGGGGGCGGGAGAAAAACTGTTTTTT.

This chain links TRBV4-1 with TRBJ2-7; D is uncertain. From germline, CDR1 is MGHRA and CDR2 YSYEKL. The CDR3 runs 14 residues. Trimming removed 4 bases at V and 4 bases at J, with 14 bases between. The CDR3 spells CASSPTPRRYEQYF. CDR3 bases: TGCGCCAGCAGCCCGACCCCCAGGCGATACGAGCAGTACTTC.

V gene TRBV15 combines with J gene TRBJ1-1; D possibly corresponds to TRBD1 (6 bases). Germline values: CDR1 LNHNV, CDR2 YYDKDF (reference sequence). The CDR3 runs 14 residues. V was clipped by 8 bases and J by 0 bases, with 13 bases between them. The DNA of the CDR3 is TGTGCCACCGGTCAGGGGAGGATGAACACTGAAGCTTTCTTT. Its protein product is CATGQGRMNTEAFF.

The rearrangement joins TRBV5-1 to TRBJ2-1, with D possibly called TRBD1 or TRBD2 (5 bases each). V was pared by 0 bases and J by 7 bases, with 14 bases between. This CDR3 is built from 15 residues. Germline V gene lookup returns CDR1 SGHRS and CDR2 YFSETQ. CDR3 nucleotide sequence: TGCGCCAGCAGCTTGGCCAGGGAGCCAGGGAATGAGCAGTTCTTC. As protein: CASSLAREPGNEQFF.

The chain joins TRBV11-2 to TRBJ2-2; D not certain. This CDR3 spans 13 amino acids. Germline V gives CDR1 SGHAT, CDR2 FQNNGV. V lost 4 bases and J lost 1, with 4 bases in between. The CDR3 sequence: CASSSMNTGELFF. The CDR3 DNA reads TGTGCCAGCAGCTCGATGAACACCGGGGAGCTGTTTTTT.

The chain uses TRBV30 and TRBJ1-5, with TRBD1 identical over 9 bases. The CDR3 totals 16 residues. Germline-derived CDR1 and CDR2 are GTSNPN and SVGIG (reference sequence). V dropped 1 base and J dropped 0; count of bases not matched to a gene: 4. The CDR3 nucleotides read TGTGCCTGGAGTGGTGGGACAGGGCTTAGCAATCAGCCCCAGCATTTT. Protein product: CAWSGGTGLSNQPQHF. The variable domain in full, completed from reference TRBV30 and TRBJ1-5, reads SQTIHQWPATLVQPVGSPLSLECTVEGTSNPNLYWYRQAAGRGLQLLFYSVGIGQISSEVPQNLSASRPQDRQFILSSKKLLLSDSGFYLCAWSGGTGLSNQPQHFGDGTRLSIL.

The rearrangement uses TRBV7-8 and TRBJ1-5; TRBD1 might be the D (5 bases). Trimming stripped 1 base from V and 5 bases from J, with 15 bases between. The CDR3 length is 16 residues. Germline V gives CDR1 SGHVS, CDR2 FQNEAQ. This chain's CDR3 is CASSLGTTQSDQPQHF. CDR3 nucleotides: TGTGCCAGCAGCTTAGGGACAACTCAGTCGGATCAGCCCCAGCATTTT.

The genes are TRBV9 and TRBJ1-1, with TRBD1 identical over 10 bases. CDR3 length equals 15 residues. Losses at the gene ends were 3 bases for V and 1 base for J; bases not matched to a gene: 3. From germline, CDR1 is SGDLS and CDR2 YYNGEE. The CDR3 reads CASSGWTGGNTEAFF. The DNA for the CDR3 is TGTGCCAGCAGCGGATGGACAGGGGGGAACACTGAAGCTTTCTTT.

The chain links TRBV5-1 to TRBJ2-1; 13 nucleotides agree with TRBD2. The CDR3 consists of 18 residues. V lost 4 bases to trimming and J lost 0 bases; unmatched junction nucleotides: 7. From germline, CDR1 is SGHRS and CDR2 YFSETQ. This CDR3 is CASSPGLAGAHSYNEQFF. The CDR3 DNA reads as TGCGCCAGCAGCCCCGGACTAGCGGGGGCCCACTCCTACAATGAGCAGTTCTTC.

The rearrangement uses TRBV6-6 and TRBJ1-4, with 9 positions matching TRBD1. The J segment lost 6 bases and the V segment lost 5 bases, leaving 7 bases of the junction unmatched. The CDR3 sequence is 15 residues long. Germline V CDR1 and CDR2: MNHNY, SVGAGI (reference sequence). CDR3 bases: TGTGCCAGCAGTCCGCCGGGACAGGGTTATGAAAAACTGTTTTTT. It yields the protein CASSPPGQGYEKLFF.

The CDR3 DNA reads TGCGCCAGCAGCCAAGTCCTAGCGGGGGCCCTCACAGATACGCAGTATTTT. Protein: CASSQVLAGALTDTQYF. The genes are TRBV4-3 and TRBJ2-3, with TRBD2 identical over 10 bases. The germline V gene encodes CDR1 LGHNA and CDR2 YSLEER. V lost 1 base and J lost 2; bases outside the gene matches: 6. This CDR3 has 17 amino acids.

V is TRBV2 and J is TRBJ2-1; weak D call: TRBD2 (6 bases). CDR3 length: 16 amino acids. V was shortened by 8 bases and J by 6 bases, with 23 bases between the two germline ends. Germline V gene lookup returns CDR1 SNHLY and CDR2 FYNNEI. The DNA of the CDR3 is TGTGCCAGCTGGGGTGGGGACTTTGGAGGCTTCAATGAGCAGTTCTTC. This sequence encodes CASWGGDFGGFNEQFF.

The chain links TRBV2 to TRBJ2-1; D is possibly TRBD2 (5 bases). Germline CDR1 SNHLY, CDR2 FYNNEI. The CDR3 is 13 amino acids. V lost 6 bases and J 5 bases, leaving 11 bases between the germline ends. DNA of the CDR3: TGTGCCAGCAGGACCGACGGGAACAATGAGCAGTTCTTC. It codes for CASRTDGNNEQFF.

This clone was seen a handful of times. This chain uses TRBV7-9 with TRBJ2-7, with TRBD1 matching over 7 bases. J was trimmed by 5 bases and V by 1 base; bases with no gene match: 2. This CDR3 has 13 residues. Germline V gives CDR1 SEHNR, CDR2 FQNEAQ (reference sequence). Here the CDR3 reads CASSLDRGHEQYF. CDR3 bases: TGTGCCAGCAGCTTAGACAGGGGCCACGAGCAGTACTTC.

J is TRBJ2-5 and V is TRBV29-1; 11 bases line up with TRBD2. The germline gives CDR1 SQVTM, CDR2 ANQGSEA. This CDR3 spans 12 amino acids. The trim removed 6 bases at V and 4 bases at J, leaving 1 base unmatched. CDR3 DNA: TGCAGCGTGACTAGCGGGGTAGAGACCCAGTACTTC. Protein product: CSVTSGVETQYF.

This chain links TRBV29-1 with TRBJ2-7; D is unresolved. Between the trimmed V and J ends, which lost 4 bases and 2 bases, there was a span of 6 bases. This CDR3 is built from 11 residues. Germline assignment: CDR1 SQVTM and CDR2 ANQGSEA. CDR3 sequence (DNA): TGCAGCGTTGTGGCGGCCTACGAGCAGTACTTC. Protein product: CSVVAAYEQYF.